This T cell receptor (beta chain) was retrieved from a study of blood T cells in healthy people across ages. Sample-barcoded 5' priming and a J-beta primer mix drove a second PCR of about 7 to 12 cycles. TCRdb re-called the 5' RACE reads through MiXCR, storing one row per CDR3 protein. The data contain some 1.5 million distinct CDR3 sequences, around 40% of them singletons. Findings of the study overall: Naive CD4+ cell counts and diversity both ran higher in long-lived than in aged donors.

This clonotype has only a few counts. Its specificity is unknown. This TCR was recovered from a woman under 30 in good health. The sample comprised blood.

CDR3 protein: CASSADRSPGGYTF. The DNA for the CDR3 is TGTGCCAGCAGTGCAGACAGGAGTCCGGGAGGCTACACCTTC. V gene TRBV6-2 or TRBV6-3 combines with J gene TRBJ1-2, with D possibly TRBD1 on 6 matching bases. The CDR3 contains 14 residues. Germline CDR1 MNHEY, CDR2 SVGEGT. V was trimmed by 5 bases and J by 8 bases, leaving 18 bases between them.